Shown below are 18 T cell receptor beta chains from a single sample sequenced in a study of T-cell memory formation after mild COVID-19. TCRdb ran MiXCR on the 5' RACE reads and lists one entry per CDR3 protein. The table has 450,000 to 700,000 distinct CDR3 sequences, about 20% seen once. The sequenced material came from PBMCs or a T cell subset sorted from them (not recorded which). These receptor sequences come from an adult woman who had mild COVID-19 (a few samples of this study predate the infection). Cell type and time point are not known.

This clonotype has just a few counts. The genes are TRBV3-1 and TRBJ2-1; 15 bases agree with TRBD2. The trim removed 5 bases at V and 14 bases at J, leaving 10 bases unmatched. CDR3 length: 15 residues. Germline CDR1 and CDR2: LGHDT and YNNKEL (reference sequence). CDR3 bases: TGTGCCAGCAGCTCCGGGACTAGCGGGAGGTTGGGAAAGTTCTTC. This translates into CASSSGTSGRLGKFF.

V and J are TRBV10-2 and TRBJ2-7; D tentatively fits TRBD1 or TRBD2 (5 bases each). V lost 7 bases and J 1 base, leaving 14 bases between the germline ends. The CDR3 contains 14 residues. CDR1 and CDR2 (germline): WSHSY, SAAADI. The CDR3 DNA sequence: TGCGCCAGCACCATTGGGGGTGGGTCCTACGAGCAGTACTTC. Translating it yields CASTIGGGSYEQYF.

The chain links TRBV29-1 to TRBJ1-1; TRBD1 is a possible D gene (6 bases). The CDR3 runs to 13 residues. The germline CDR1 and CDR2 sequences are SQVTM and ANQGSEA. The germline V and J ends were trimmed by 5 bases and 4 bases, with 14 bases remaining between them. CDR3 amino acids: CSVYGGRGTEAFF. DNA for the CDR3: TGCAGCGTTTATGGGGGCCGAGGCACTGAAGCTTTCTTT.

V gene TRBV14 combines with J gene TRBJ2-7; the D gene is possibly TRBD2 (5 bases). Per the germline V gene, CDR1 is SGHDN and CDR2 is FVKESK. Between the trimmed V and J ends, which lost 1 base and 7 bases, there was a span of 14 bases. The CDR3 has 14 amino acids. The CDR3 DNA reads TGTGCCAGCAGCCAAGGTCTCGGGATACAAGAGCAGTACTTC. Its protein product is CASSQGLGIQEQYF.

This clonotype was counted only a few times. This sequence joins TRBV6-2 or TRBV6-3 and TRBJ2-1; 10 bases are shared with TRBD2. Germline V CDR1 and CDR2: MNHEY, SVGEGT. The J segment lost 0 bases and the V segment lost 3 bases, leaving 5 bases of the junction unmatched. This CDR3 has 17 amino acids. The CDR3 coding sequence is TGTGCCAGCAGTTATCCCAGCGGGGGGGGCTCCTACAATGAGCAGTTCTTC. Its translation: CASSYPSGGGSYNEQFF.

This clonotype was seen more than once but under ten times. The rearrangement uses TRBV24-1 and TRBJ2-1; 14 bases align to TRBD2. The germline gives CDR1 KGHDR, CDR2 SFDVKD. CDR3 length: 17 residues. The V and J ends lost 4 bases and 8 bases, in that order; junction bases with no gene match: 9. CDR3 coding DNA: TGTGCCACCAGTGACTCCCCGGGGACTAGCGGGAGCCATGAGCAGTTCTTC. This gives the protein CATSDSPGTSGSHEQFF.

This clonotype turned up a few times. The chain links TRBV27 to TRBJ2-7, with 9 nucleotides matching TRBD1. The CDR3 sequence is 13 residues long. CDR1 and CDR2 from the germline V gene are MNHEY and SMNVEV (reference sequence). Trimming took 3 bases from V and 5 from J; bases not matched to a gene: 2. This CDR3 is CASSFGQGNEQYF. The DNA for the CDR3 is TGTGCCAGCAGTTTCGGACAGGGGAACGAGCAGTACTTC.

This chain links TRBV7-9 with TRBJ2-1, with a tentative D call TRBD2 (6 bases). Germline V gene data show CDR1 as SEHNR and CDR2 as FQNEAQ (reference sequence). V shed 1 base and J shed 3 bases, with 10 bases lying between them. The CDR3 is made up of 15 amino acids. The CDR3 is CASSLGGVVYNEQFF. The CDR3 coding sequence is TGTGCCAGCAGCTTAGGCGGGGTAGTCTACAATGAGCAGTTCTTC.

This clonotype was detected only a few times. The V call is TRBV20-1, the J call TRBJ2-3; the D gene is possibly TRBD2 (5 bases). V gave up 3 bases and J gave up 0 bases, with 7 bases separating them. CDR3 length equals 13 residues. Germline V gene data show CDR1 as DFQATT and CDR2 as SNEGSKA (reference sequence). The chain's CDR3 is CSARGVSTDTQYF. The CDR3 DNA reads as TGCAGTGCTAGGGGAGTCAGCACAGATACGCAGTATTTT.

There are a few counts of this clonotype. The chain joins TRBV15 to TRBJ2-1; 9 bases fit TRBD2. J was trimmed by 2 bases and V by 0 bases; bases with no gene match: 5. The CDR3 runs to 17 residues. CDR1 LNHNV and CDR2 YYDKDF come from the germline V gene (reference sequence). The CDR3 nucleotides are TGTGCCACCAGCAGAGAGGGTAGCGGGGGCACCTACAATGAGCAGTTCTTC. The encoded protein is CATSREGSGGTYNEQFF.

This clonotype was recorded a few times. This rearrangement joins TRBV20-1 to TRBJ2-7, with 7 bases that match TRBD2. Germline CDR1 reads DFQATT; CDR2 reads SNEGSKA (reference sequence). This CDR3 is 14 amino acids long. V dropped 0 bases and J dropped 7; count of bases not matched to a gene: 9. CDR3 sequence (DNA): TGCAGTGCTAGAGATCTGGCGGGAGTATGGGAGCAGTACTTC. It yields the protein CSARDLAGVWEQYF.

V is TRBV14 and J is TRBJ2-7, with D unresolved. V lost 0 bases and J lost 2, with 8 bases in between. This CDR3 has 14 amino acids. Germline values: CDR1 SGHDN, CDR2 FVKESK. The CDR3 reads CASSQENRAYEQYF. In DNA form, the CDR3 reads TGTGCCAGCAGCCAAGAAAACAGAGCCTACGAGCAGTACTTC. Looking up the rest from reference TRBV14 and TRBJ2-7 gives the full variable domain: EAGVTQFPSHSVIEKGQTVTLRCDPISGHDNLYWYRRVMGKEIKFLLHFVKESKQDESGMPNNRFLAERTGGTYSTLKVQPAELEDSGVYFCASSQENRAYEQYFGPGTRLTVT.

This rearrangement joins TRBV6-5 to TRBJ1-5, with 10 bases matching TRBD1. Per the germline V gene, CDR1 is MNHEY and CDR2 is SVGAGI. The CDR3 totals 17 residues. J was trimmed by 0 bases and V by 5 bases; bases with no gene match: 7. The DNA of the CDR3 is TGTGCCAGCAGTCCGGGACAGGGGAGTTATAGCAATCAGCCCCAGCATTTT. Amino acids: CASSPGQGSYSNQPQHF.

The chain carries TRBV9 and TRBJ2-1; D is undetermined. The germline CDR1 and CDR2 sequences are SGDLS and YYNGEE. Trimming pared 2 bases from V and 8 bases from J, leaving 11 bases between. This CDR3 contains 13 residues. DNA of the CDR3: TGTGCCAGCAGCGTTGGCATTATATATGAGCAGTTCTTC. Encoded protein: CASSVGIIYEQFF.

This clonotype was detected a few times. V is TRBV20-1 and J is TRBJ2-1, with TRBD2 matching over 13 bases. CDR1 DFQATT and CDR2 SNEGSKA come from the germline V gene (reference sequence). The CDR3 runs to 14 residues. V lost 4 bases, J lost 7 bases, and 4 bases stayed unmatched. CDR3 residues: CSAMGLAGQNEQFF. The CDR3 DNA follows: TGCAGTGCTATGGGACTAGCGGGGCAGAATGAGCAGTTCTTC.

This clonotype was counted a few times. This CDR3 is CASSQTVVGPQHF. The CDR3 nucleotides are TGTGCCAGCAGCCAGACAGTGGTCGGGCCCCAGCATTTT. This chain links TRBV12-3 or TRBV12-4 with TRBJ1-5, with D maybe TRBD1 (5 bases). V was trimmed by 6 bases and J by 9 bases, leaving 15 bases between them. The CDR3 is 13 residues long.

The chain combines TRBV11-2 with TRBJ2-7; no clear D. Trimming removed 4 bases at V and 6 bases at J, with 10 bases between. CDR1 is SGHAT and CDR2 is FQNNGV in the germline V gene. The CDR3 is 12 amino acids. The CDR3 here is CASSSVSGEQYF. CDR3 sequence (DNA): TGTGCCAGCAGCTCGGTCTCGGGCGAGCAGTACTTC.

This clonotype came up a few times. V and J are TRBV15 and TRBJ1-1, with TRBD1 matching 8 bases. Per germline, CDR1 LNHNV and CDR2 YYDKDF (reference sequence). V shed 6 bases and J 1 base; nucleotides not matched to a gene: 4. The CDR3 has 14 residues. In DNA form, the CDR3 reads TGTGCCACCAGACCCGACAGGGGGAACACTGAAGCTTTCTTT. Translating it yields CATRPDRGNTEAFF.